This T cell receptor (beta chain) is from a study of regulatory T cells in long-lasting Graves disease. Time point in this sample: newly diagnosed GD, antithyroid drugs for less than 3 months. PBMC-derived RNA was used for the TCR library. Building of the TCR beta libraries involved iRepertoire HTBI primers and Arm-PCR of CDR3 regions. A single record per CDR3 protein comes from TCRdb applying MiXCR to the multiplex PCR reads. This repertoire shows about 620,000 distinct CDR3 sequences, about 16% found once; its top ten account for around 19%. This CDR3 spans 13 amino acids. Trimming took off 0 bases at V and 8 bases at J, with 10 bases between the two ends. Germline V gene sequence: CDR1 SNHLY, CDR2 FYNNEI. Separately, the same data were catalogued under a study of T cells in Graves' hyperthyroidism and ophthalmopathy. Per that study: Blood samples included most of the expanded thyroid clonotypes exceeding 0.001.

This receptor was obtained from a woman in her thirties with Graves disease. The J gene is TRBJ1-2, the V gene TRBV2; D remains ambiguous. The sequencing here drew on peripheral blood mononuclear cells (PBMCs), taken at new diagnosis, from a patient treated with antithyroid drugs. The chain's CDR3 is CASSEARLEGYTF. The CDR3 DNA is TGTGCCAGCAGTGAAGCGCGGTTAGAGGGCTACACCTTC. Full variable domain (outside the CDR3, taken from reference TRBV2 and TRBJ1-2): EPEVTQTPSHQVTQMGQEVILRCVPISNHLYFYWYRQILGQKVEFLVSFYNNEISEKSEIFDDQFSVERPDGSNFTLKIRSTKLEDSAMYFCASSEARLEGYTFGSGTRLTVV.